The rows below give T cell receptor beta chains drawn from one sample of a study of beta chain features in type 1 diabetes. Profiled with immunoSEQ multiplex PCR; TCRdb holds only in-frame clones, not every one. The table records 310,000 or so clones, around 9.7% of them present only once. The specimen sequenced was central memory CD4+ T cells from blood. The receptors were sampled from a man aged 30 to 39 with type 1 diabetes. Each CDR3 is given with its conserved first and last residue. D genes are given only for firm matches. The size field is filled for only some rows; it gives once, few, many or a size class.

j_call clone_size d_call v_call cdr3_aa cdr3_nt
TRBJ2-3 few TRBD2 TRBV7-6 CASSANSGDRRDTQYF TGTGCCAGCAGCGCAAATAGCGGGGATCGGAGAGATACGCAGTATTTT
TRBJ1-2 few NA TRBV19 CASSRGPGRGYTF TGTGCCAGTAGCCGGGGCCCGGGGAGGGGCTACACCTTC
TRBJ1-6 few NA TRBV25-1 CASSEDSHYSPLHF TGTGCCAGCAGTGAAGATTCGCATTATTCACCCCTCCACTTT
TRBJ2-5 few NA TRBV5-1 CASSLAPGVEETQYF TGCGCCAGCAGCTTGGCCCCCGGGGTGGAAGAGACCCAGTACTTC
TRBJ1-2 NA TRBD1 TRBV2 CASSEIGQGAPGYTF TGTGCCAGCAGTGAAATAGGACAGGGGGCGCCTGGCTACACCTTC
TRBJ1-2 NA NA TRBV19 CASSIERGYTF TGTGCCAGTAGTATTGAGCGTGGCTACACCTTC
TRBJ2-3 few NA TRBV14 CASSQAGGFQYF TGTGCCAGCAGCCAAGCCGGAGGCTTTCAGTATTTT
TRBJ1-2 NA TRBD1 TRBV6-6 CASCNRGDGYTF TGTGCCAGCTGTAACAGGGGTGATGGCTACACCTTC
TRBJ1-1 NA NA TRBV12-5 CASGLGQSNTEAFF TGTGCTAGTGGTTTGGGACAGAGCAACACTGAAGCTTTCTTT
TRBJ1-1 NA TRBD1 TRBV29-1 CSARQGGNTEAFF TGCAGCGCTAGACAGGGGGGGAACACTGAAGCTTTCTTT
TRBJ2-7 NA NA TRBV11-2 CASSLVLGPSYEQYF TGTGCCAGCAGCTTAGTTCTCGGGCCGAGCTACGAGCAGTACTTC
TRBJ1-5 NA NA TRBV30 CAWSDFPYQPQHF TGTGCCTGGAGTGATTTTCCCTATCAGCCCCAGCATTTT
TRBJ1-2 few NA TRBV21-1 CASSKGCAGSYGYTF TGTGCCAGCAGCAAAGGGTGTGCGGGCTCATATGGCTACACCTTC
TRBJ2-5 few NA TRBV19 CASSRARQETQYF TGTGCCAGTAGTAGGGCCCGTCAAGAGACCCAGTACTTC
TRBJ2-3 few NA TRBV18 CASSLQGSDTQYF TGTGCCAGCTCACTACAGGGATCAGATACGCAGTATTTT
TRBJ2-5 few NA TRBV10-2 CASSEAYLETQYF TGCGCCAGCAGTGAGGCATATCTGGAGACCCAGTACTTC
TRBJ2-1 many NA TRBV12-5 CASGFGMGEQFF TGTGCTAGTGGTTTTGGAATGGGTGAGCAGTTCTTC
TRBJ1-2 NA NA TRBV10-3 CAISDRARGDGYTF TGTGCCATCAGTGACCGGGCTCGAGGAGACGGCTACACCTTC
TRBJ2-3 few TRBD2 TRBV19 CASSLPTSSGGALDTQYF TGTGCCAGTAGTTTGCCCACCTCTAGCGGGGGGGCCTTAGATACGCAGTATTTT
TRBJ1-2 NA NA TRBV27 CASAGPAYGYTF TGTGCCAGCGCTGGGCCGGCCTATGGCTACACCTTC
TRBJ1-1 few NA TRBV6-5 CASKTRHTNTEAFF TGTGCCAGCAAGACAAGACACACGAACACTGAAGCTTTCTTT
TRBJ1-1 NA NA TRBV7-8 CASSLREAGMAEAFF TGTGCCAGCAGCTTAAGGGAGGCAGGGATGGCTGAAGCTTTCTTT
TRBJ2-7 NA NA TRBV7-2 CATGEGLNEQYF TGTGCGACCGGGGAAGGGCTAAACGAGCAGTACTTC
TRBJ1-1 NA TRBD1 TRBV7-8 CASSVTGTGMRAFF TGTGCCAGCAGCGTCACCGGGACAGGGATGCGGGCTTTCTTT
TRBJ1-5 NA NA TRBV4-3 CASSPDRSNNQPQHF TGCGCCAGCAGCCCCGACCGCTCCAACAATCAGCCCCAGCATTTT
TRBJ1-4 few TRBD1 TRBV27 CASSLTGYTNEKLFF TGTGCCAGCAGTTTGACAGGGTATACTAATGAAAAACTGTTTTTT
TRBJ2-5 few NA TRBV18 CASSPGAQETQYF TGTGCCAGCTCACCAGGGGCCCAAGAGACCCAGTACTTC
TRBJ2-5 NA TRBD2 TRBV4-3 CASSQDTSGGSETQYF TGCGCCAGCAGCCAAGATACTAGCGGGGGGTCGGAGACCCAGTACTTC
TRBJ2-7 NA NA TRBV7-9 CASSPNHGEQYF TGTGCCAGCAGCCCCAACCACGGCGAGCAGTACTTC
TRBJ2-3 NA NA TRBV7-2 CASSLAPASDRTQYF TGTGCCAGCAGCTTAGCGCCAGCCAGCGATCGTACGCAGTATTTT
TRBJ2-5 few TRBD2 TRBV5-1 CASSLNPAGGETQYF TGCGCCAGCAGCCTCAACCCCGCGGGAGGGGAGACCCAGTACTTC
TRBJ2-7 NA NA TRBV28 CASRPRPTGTTVDEQYF TGTGCCAGCAGACCTAGGCCCACCGGGACAACGGTAGACGAGCAGTACTTC
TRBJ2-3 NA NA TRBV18 CASSLNQQGSDTQYF TGTGCCAGCTCACTCAACCAACAAGGGTCAGATACGCAGTATTTT
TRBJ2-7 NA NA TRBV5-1 CASSRTGLALDEQYF TGCGCCAGCAGCCGGACAGGACTAGCATTGGACGAGCAGTACTTC
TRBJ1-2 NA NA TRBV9 CASSVVGTGRPIGSPSYGYTF TGTGCCAGCAGCGTAGTGGGCACAGGGAGGCCCATCGGGTCACCTTCTTATGGCTACACCTTC
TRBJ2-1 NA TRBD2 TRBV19 CASSIRLTSGAYNEQFF TGTGCCAGTAGTATCCGCTTGACTAGCGGGGCTTACAATGAGCAGTTCTTC
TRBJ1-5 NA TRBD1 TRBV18 CASSPGTGTNQPQHF TGTGCCAGCTCACCCGGGACAGGGACGAATCAGCCCCAGCATTTT
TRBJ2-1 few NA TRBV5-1 CASSLEGEQFF TGCGCCAGCAGCTTGGAGGGTGAGCAGTTCTTC
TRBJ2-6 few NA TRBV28 CASSSPLQGRPSNVLTF TGTGCCAGCAGTTCACCACTCCAGGGGAGGCCTTCCAACGTCCTGACTTTC
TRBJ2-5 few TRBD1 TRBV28 CASSTARQGAETQYF TGTGCCAGCAGTACAGCCAGACAGGGGGCGGAGACCCAGTACTTC
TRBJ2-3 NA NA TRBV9 CASSVDRTDTQYF TGTGCCAGCAGCGTAGACCGCACAGATACGCAGTATTTT
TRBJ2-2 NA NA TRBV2 CASSETTSNTGELFF TGTGCCAGCAGTGAGACTACATCGAACACCGGGGAGCTGTTTTTT
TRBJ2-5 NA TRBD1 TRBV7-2 CASSLVGDRGQETQYF TGTGCCAGCAGCTTAGTGGGGGACAGGGGACAAGAGACCCAGTACTTC
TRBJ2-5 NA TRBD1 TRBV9 CASSPTGEETQYF TGTGCCAGCAGCCCGACAGGGGAAGAGACCCAGTACTTC
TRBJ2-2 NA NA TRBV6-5 CASSSSGPLNTGELFF TGTGCCAGCAGTTCCTCGGGACCGCTGAACACCGGGGAGCTGTTTTTT
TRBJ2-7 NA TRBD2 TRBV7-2 CASSLEGTSGAYEQYF TGTGCCAGCAGCTTAGAAGGGACTAGCGGGGCCTACGAGCAGTACTTC
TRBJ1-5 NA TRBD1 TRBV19 CATRARRDSNQPQHF TGTGCCACTCGTGCCCGGCGGGACAGTAATCAGCCCCAGCATTTT
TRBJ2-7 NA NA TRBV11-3 CASSSRGGSYEQYF TGTGCCAGCAGTTCCAGGGGCGGCTCCTACGAGCAGTACTTC
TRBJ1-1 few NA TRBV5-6 CASSFRRTLDTEAFF TGTGCCAGCAGCTTTAGAAGGACATTGGACACTGAAGCTTTCTTT
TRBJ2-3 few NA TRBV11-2 CASSSGTIPTDTQYF TGTGCCAGCAGTTCTGGAACGATCCCCACAGATACGCAGTATTTT
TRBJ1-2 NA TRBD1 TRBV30 CAWSGSDREGSNYGYTF TGTGCCTGGAGTGGTTCGGACAGGGAGGGGTCTAACTATGGCTACACCTTC
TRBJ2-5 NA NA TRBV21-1 CASSVPGSDGTQYF TGTGCCAGCAGTGTCCCAGGGTCTGACGGGACCCAGTACTTC
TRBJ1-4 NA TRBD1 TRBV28 CASSHGQGAYEKLFF TGTGCCAGCAGCCACGGACAGGGGGCGTACGAAAAACTGTTTTTT
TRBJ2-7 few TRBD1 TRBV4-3 CASSQGTGQSSYEQYF TGCGCCAGCAGCCAAGGGACAGGGCAGTCTTCCTACGAGCAGTACTTC
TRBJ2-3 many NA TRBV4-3 CASSFAGDTQYF TGCGCCAGCAGCTTCGCGGGGGATACGCAGTATTTT
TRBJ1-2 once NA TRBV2 CASSGSGGGGYTF TGTGCCAGCAGTGGAAGCGGTGGAGGCGGCTACACCTTC
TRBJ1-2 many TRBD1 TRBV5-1 CASSLGDRNYGYTF TGCGCCAGCAGCTTAGGGGACAGAAACTATGGCTACACCTTC
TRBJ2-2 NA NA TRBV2 CASSGGAGELFF TGTGCCAGCAGTGGCGGGGCCGGGGAGCTGTTTTTT
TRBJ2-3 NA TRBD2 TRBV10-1 CASSEEYGGGNTDTQYF TGCGCCAGCAGTGAGGAGTACGGCGGGGGAAACACAGATACGCAGTATTTT